The 17 T cell receptor beta chains below were found in one sample sequenced in a study of response to subunit inactivated influenza vaccine. TCRdb ran MiXCR on the RT-PCR reads and lists one entry per CDR3 protein. The sample shows about 520,000 distinct CDR3 sequences, roughly 7.9% of them seen only once. The sample consisted of PBMCs from blood, taken roughly 24 months after vaccination. The receptors come from a man aged 50-75 years who received an inactivated influenza vaccine.

This clonotype was recorded a few times. The V gene is TRBV2, the J gene TRBJ2-2; 8 nucleotides match TRBD1. Germline CDR1 reads SNHLY; CDR2 reads FYNNEI. The V and J ends lost 5 bases and 2 bases, in that order; junction bases with no gene match: 4. This CDR3 has 15 amino acids. The CDR3 region has the DNA TGTGCCAGCAGTTGGACAGGGAGTAACACCGGGGAGCTGTTTTTT. It codes for CASSWTGSNTGELFF.

This clonotype was counted only a few times. The V gene is TRBV20-1, the J gene TRBJ2-5; D may correspond to TRBD1 or TRBD2 (5 bases each). V was trimmed by 8 bases and J by 5 bases, leaving 18 bases between them. CDR1 is DFQATT, CDR2 SNEGSKA, per germline (reference sequence). The CDR3 is made up of 13 amino acids. CDR3 sequence: CSSHRDGMETQYF. As DNA, the CDR3 is TGCAGTTCGCATAGGGACGGAATGGAGACCCAGTACTTC.

The chain couples TRBV29-1 to TRBJ2-5; 7 nucleotides line up with TRBD1. V lost 4 bases and J lost 0; bases outside the gene matches: 5. Per germline, CDR1 SQVTM and CDR2 ANQGSEA. The length of the CDR3 is 14 residues. The CDR3 reads CSVATGSYQETQYF. In DNA form, the CDR3 reads TGCAGCGTTGCGACAGGGTCATACCAAGAGACCCAGTACTTC.

The chain uses TRBV6-2 or TRBV6-3 and TRBJ2-1; 8 bases are shared with TRBD2. This CDR3 has 16 amino acids. Unmatched junction bases numbered 10, after V lost 5 bases and J lost 4 bases. Germline V lookup: CDR1 MNHEY, CDR2 SVGEGT. The CDR3 bases are TGTGCCAGCAGTCACCCTCCCGGGAGGGCTTACAATGAGCAGTTCTTC. It encodes CASSHPPGRAYNEQFF.

This clonotype was counted ten times or more. The J gene is TRBJ2-5, the V gene TRBV11-2; no definite D call. Germline V gene lookup returns CDR1 SGHAT and CDR2 FQNNGV. The ends were cut back, 4 bases at V and 5 bases at J, with 8 bases in the middle. CDR3 length: 12 residues. The CDR3 DNA follows: TGTGCCAGCAGCTATCCCTTGGAGACCCAGTACTTC. Translated, it gives CASSYPLETQYF.

V is TRBV6-1 and J is TRBJ2-5; a weak D match, TRBD1 (5 bases). V gave up 8 bases and J gave up 5 bases, with 24 bases separating them. CDR3 size: 16 residues. Germline-derived CDR1 and CDR2 are MNHNS and SASEGT. The CDR3 DNA is TGTGCCAGCCTACTAAATCGACAGTCAGTGGGGGAGACCCAGTACTTC. Its translation: CASLLNRQSVGETQYF.

This clonotype was counted a few times. The genes are TRBV12-3 or TRBV12-4 and TRBJ1-4, with D hard to call. Trimming removed 4 bases from V and 6 bases from J, with 9 bases in between. The CDR3 loop spans 13 amino acids. CDR3 sequence (DNA): TGTGCCAGCAGTTCGGGCGGCGATGAAAAACTGTTTTTT. Protein product: CASSSGGDEKLFF.

A few counts support this clonotype. This CDR3 is CASSMGLAGLQETQYF. The CDR3 DNA sequence: TGCGCCAGCAGCATGGGACTAGCGGGGCTCCAAGAGACCCAGTACTTC. V is TRBV5-1 and J is TRBJ2-5; 13 positions agree with TRBD2. Germline trimming cut 4 bases from V and 1 base from J; bases unmatched to any gene: 4. This CDR3 has 16 amino acids. CDR1 SGHRS and CDR2 YFSETQ come from the germline V gene.

In its sample, this clonotype was seen a few times. The genes are TRBV29-1 and TRBJ2-3, with a possible D match to TRBD1 (7 bases). CDR3 length equals 18 residues. In germline, CDR1 is SQVTM, CDR2 ANQGSEA. Trimming took off 7 bases at V and 0 bases at J, with 26 bases between the two ends. CDR3 nucleotides: TGCAGCGAACAGGGGTTGTTAGCGGAATCTACTAGCACAGATACGCAGTATTTT. Translation gives CSEQGLLAESTSTDTQYF.

This clonotype occurred a few times. The chain joins TRBV5-1 to TRBJ2-3; possibly TRBD2 for D (5 bases). Germline loops: CDR1 SGHRS, CDR2 YFSETQ. This CDR3 spans 13 amino acids. V was clipped by 3 bases and J by 6 bases, with 11 bases between them. The CDR3 region is CASSSTSGDTQYF. CDR3 bases: TGCGCCAGCAGCTCTACCAGCGGTGATACGCAGTATTTT.

V and J are TRBV20-1 and TRBJ2-3; D call uncertain. CDR1 and CDR2 from the germline V gene are DFQATT and SNEGSKA (reference sequence). The CDR3 has 14 residues. V lost 2 bases, J lost 0 bases, and 9 bases lay in between. CDR3 sequence reads: CSARSPGSTDTQYF. The CDR3 nucleotides are TGCAGTGCTAGATCCCCCGGGAGCACAGATACGCAGTATTTT.

This clonotype was seen more than once but under ten times. The chain carries TRBV20-1 and TRBJ2-7; 7 nucleotides match TRBD1. The CDR3 extends over 13 amino acids. V trimming: 3 bases; J trimming: 5 bases; junction bases outside the gene matches: 7. Per the germline V gene, CDR1 is DFQATT and CDR2 is SNEGSKA (reference sequence). CDR3 amino acids: CSARKGAYDEQYF. CDR3 coding DNA: TGCAGTGCTAGGAAGGGGGCGTATGACGAGCAGTACTTC.

This clonotype was recorded a few times. This chain links TRBV27 with TRBJ1-5, with D unclear. Trimming took off 10 bases at V and 0 bases at J, with 22 bases between the two ends. The CDR3 length is 17 residues. Germline assignment: CDR1 MNHEY and CDR2 SMNVEV (reference sequence). CDR3 bases: TGTGCCACCCTAAATGGTCTAAGGGAGTATAGCAATCAGCCCCAGCATTTT. Its translation: CATLNGLREYSNQPQHF.

There are many counts of this clonotype. J is TRBJ2-7 and V is TRBV5-1; 7 positions match TRBD2. The germline V gene has CDR1 SGHRS and CDR2 YFSETQ. The CDR3 is made up of 13 amino acids. Unmatched junction bases numbered 7, after V lost 3 bases and J lost 7 bases. The CDR3 sequence: CASSSDPGGEQYF. CDR3 DNA sequence: TGCGCCAGCAGCTCTGACCCCGGGGGGGAGCAGTACTTC.

The chain recombines TRBV4-3 with TRBJ1-2; no definite D call. CDR3 size: 15 residues. Per the germline V gene, CDR1 is LGHNA and CDR2 is YSLEER. The V end lost 1 base, the J end lost 3 bases, and 12 bases lay between the germline ends. CDR3 sequence reads: CASSQVWVLDYGYTF. The DNA of the CDR3 is TGCGCCAGCAGCCAAGTTTGGGTTTTGGACTATGGCTACACCTTC.

This rearrangement joins TRBV7-2 to TRBJ1-1, with no clear D. This CDR3 has 15 residues. The germline gives CDR1 SGHTA, CDR2 FQGNSA. The ends were cut back, 5 bases at V and 0 bases at J, with 13 bases in the middle. The CDR3 sequence: CASSPFFRLNTEAFF. For the CDR3, the DNA is TGTGCCAGCAGCCCCTTCTTCAGACTGAACACTGAAGCTTTCTTT.

The V gene is TRBV2, the J gene TRBJ2-3; the D is unclear. CDR1 SNHLY and CDR2 FYNNEI come from the germline V gene. The CDR3 is 15 residues long. V lost 3 bases and J lost 3, with 13 bases in between. CDR3 loop: CASSDSTLGTDTQYF. As DNA, the CDR3 is TGTGCCAGCAGTGACTCGACCCTGGGGACAGATACGCAGTATTTT.